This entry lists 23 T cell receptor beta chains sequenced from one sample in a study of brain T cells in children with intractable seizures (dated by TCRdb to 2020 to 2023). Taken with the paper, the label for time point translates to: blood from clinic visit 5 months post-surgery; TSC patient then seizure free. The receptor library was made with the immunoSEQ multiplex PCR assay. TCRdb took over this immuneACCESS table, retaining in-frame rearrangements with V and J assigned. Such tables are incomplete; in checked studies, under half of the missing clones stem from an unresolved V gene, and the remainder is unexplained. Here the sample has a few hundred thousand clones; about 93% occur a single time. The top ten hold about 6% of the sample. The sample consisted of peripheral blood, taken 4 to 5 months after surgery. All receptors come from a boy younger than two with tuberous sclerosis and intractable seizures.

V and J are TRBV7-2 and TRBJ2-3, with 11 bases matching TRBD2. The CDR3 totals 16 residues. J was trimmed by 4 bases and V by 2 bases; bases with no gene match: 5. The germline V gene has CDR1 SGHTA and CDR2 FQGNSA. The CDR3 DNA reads TGTGCCAGCAGCTTACTAGCGGGGGGTTTGGCAGATACGCAGTATTTT. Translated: CASSLLAGGLADTQYF.

CDR3 loop: CASSIFGGDRAYGYTF. CDR3 in DNA: TGTGCCAGTAGTATATTTGGGGGAGATCGAGCCTATGGCTACACCTTC. The chain links TRBV19 to TRBJ1-2, with a tentative D call TRBD1 (5 bases). The CDR3 covers 16 residues. Germline-derived CDR1 and CDR2 are LNHDA and SQIVND (reference sequence). V lost 2 bases and J lost 4, with 17 bases in between.

The CDR3 region is CASSLAEARETQYF. The CDR3 nucleotides read TGCGCCAGCAGCTTGGCCGAGGCGCGGGAGACCCAGTACTTC. This chain uses TRBV5-1 with TRBJ2-5; D remains unclear. Trimming left V 0 bases short and J 5 bases short, with 11 bases between. The V gene's germline CDR1 is SGHRS and CDR2 YFSETQ. This CDR3 contains 14 residues.

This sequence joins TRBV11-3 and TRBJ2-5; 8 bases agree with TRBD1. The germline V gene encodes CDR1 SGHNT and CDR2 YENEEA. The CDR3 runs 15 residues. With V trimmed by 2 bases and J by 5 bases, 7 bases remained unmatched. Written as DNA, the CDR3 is TGTGCCAGCAGCTTACGGACAGGGTTTGGGGAGACCCAGTACTTC. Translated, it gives CASSLRTGFGETQYF.

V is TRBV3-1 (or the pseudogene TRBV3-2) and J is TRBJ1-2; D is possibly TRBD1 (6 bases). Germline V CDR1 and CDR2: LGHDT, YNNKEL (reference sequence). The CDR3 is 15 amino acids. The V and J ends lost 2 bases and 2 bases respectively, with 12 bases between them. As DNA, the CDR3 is TGTGCCAGCAGCCAAACGGGGGGCAGCAACTATGGCTACACCTTC. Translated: CASSQTGGSNYGYTF.

CDR3 coding DNA: TGTGCCAGCAGCTTAGATAGTCCAGGTGCTCCAGATACGCAGTATTTT. Its protein is CASSLDSPGAPDTQYF. The chain uses TRBV11-2 and TRBJ2-3, with unresolved D. Germline CDR1 SGHAT, CDR2 FQNNGV. The germline V and J ends were trimmed by 0 bases and 4 bases, with 14 bases remaining between them. The CDR3 totals 16 residues.

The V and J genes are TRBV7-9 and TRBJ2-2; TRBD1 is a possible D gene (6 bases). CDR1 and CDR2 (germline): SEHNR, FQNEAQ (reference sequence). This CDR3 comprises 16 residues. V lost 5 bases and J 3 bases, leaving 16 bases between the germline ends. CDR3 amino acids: CASSEVRTDDTGELFF. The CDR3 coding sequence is TGTGCCAGCAGCGAGGTCCGGACAGACGACACCGGGGAGCTGTTTTTT.

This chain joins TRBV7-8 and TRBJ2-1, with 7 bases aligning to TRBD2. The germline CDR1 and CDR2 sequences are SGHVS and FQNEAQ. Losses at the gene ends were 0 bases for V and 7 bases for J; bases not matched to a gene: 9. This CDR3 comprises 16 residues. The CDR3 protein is CASSLALGTNRNEQFF. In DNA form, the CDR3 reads TGTGCCAGCAGCTTAGCCCTCGGGACTAACAGGAATGAGCAGTTCTTC. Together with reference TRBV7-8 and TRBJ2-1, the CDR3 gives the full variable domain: GAGVSQSPRYKVAKRGQDVALRCDPISGHVSLFWYQQALGQGPEFLTYFQNEAQLDKSGLPSDRFFAERPEGSVSTLKIQRTQQEDSAVYLCASSLALGTNRNEQFFGPGTRLTVL.

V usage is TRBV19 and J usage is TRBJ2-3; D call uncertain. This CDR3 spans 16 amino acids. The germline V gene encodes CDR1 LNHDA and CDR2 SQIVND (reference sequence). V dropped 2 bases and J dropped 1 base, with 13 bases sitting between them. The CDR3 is CASSILGIDGTDTQYF. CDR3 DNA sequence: TGTGCCAGTAGTATATTGGGCATCGATGGCACAGATACGCAGTATTTT.

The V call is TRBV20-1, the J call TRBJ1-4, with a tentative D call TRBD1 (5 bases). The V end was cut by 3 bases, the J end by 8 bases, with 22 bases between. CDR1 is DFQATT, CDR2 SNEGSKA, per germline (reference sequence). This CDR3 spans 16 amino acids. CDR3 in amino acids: CSASRAGPGGYEKLFF. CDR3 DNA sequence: TGCAGTGCTAGTAGGGCAGGGCCGGGAGGATACGAAAAACTGTTTTTT.

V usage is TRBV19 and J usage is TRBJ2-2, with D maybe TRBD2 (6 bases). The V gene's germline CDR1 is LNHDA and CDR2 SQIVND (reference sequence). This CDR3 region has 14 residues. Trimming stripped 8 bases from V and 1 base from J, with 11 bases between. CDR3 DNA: TGTGCCAGTCGTTGGGGGGAGAACACCGGGGAGCTGTTTTTT. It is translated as CASRWGENTGELFF. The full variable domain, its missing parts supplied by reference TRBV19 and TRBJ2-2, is DGGITQSPKYLFRKEGQNVTLSCEQNLNHDAMYWYRQDPGQGLRLIYYSQIVNDFQKGDIAEGYSVSREKKESFPLTVTSAQKNPTAFYLCASRWGENTGELFFGEGSRLTVL.

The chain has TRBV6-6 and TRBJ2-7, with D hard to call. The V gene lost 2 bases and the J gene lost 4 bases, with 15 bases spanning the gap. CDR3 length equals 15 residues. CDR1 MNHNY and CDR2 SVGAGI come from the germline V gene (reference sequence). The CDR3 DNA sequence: TGTGCCAGCAGTTACAGGTTCGTGGTTGGATACGAGCAGTACTTC. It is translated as CASSYRFVVGYEQYF.

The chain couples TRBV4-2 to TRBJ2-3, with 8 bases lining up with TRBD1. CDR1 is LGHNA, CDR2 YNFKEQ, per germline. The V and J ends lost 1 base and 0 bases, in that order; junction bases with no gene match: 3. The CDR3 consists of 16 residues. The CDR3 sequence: CASSQGDRSSTDTQYF. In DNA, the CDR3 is TGTGCCAGCAGCCAAGGGGACAGGAGTAGCACAGATACGCAGTATTTT.

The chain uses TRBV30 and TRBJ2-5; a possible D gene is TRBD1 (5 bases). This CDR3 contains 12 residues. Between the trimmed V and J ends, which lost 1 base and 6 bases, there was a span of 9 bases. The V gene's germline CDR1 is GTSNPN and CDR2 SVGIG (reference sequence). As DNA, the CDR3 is TGTGCCTGGAGTGGGGGCAGACAGACCCAGTACTTC. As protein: CAWSGGRQTQYF.

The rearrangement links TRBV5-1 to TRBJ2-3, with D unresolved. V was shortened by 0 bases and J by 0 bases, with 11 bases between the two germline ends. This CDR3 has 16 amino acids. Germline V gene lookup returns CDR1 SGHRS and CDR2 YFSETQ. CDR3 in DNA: TGCGCCAGCAGCTTGGCCCCCAGCCGGAGCACAGATACGCAGTATTTT. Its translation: CASSLAPSRSTDTQYF.

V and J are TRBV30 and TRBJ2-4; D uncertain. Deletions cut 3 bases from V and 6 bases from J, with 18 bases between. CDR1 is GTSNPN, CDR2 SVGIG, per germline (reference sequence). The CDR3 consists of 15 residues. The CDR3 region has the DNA TGTGCCTGGAGCGAACCGGACCGATTTTTAAACATTCAGTACTTC. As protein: CAWSEPDRFLNIQYF.

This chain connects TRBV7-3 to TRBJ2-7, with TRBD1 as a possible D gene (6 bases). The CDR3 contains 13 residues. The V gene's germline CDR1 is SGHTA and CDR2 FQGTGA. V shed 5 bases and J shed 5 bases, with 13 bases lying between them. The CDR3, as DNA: TGTGCCAGCAGCAAACAGGGTTCCCACGAGCAGTACTTC. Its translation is CASSKQGSHEQYF.

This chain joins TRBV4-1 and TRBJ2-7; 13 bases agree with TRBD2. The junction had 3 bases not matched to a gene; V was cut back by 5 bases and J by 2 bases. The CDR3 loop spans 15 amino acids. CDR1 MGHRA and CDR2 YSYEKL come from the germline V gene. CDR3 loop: CASSKLAGGTYEQYF. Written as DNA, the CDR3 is TGCGCCAGCAGCAAACTAGCGGGAGGGACCTACGAGCAGTACTTC.

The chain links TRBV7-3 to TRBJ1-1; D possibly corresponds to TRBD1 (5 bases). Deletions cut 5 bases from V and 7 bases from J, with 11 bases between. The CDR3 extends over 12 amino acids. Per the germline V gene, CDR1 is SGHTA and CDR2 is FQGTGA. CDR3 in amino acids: CASSPGGGEAFF. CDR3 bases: TGTGCCAGCAGCCCCGGGGGTGGTGAAGCTTTCTTT.

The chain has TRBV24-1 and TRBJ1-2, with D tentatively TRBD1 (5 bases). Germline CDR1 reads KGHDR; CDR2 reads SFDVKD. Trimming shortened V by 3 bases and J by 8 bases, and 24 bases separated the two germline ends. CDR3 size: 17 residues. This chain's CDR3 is CATSDNAYPGPSRGYTF. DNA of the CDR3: TGTGCCACCAGTGATAACGCATATCCGGGACCGTCGAGAGGCTACACCTTC.

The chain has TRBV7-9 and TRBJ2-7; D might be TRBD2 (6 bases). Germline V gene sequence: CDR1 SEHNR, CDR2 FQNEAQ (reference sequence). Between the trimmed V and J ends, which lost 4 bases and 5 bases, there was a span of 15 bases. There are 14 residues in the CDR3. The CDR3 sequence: CASSSGAQDDEQYF. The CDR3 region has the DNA TGTGCCAGCAGCTCGGGAGCCCAGGACGACGAGCAGTACTTC.

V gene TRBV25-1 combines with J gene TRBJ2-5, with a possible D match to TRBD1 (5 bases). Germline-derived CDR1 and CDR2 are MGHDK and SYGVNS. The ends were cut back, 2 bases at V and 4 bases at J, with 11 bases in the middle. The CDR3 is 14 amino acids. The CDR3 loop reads CASSEQGMRETQYF. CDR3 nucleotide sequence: TGTGCCAGCAGTGAACAGGGAATGCGAGAGACCCAGTACTTC.

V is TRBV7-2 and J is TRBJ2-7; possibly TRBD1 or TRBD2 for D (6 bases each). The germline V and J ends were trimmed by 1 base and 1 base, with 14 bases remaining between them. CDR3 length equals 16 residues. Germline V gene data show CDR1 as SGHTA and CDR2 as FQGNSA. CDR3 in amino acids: CASSLGGAGWSYEQYF. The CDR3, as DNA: TGTGCCAGCAGCTTAGGGGGGGCAGGGTGGTCCTACGAGCAGTACTTC.